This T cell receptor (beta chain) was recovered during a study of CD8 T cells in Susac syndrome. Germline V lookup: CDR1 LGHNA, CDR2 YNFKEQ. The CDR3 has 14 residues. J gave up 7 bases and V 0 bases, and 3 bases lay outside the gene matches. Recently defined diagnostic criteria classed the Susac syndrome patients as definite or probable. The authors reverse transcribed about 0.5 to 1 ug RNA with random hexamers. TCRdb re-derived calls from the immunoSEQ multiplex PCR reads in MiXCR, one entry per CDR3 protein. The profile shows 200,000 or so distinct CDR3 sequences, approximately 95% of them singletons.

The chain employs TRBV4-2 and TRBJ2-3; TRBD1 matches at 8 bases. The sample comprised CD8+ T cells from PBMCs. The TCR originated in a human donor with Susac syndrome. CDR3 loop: CASSQDRGRNTQYF. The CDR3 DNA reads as TGTGCCAGCAGCCAAGACAGGGGGCGAAATACGCAGTATTTT.